This T cell receptor beta chain derives from a study of blood T cell repertoires in COVID-19. On the study more broadly: Both acute and convalescent COVID-19 samples were obtained from the United States, Italy and Spain. Sources were T cells, B-cell-depleted T cells, or PBMCs; the material itself was cDNA or gDNA.

Source study methods: Reference gene primer amplification yielded estimated nucleated cell counts. Profiling relied on immunoSEQ multiplex PCR, and the TCRdb table lists in-frame clones only, not all of them. The V and J calls and the clone size are those of that table, but D and trimming were determined from the DNA. The sample has about 190,000 clones; roughly 88% are singletons. With 2 bases clipped from V and 12 bases from J, the junction kept 10 bases outside the gene matches. The length of the CDR3 is 15 residues. CDR1 is MNHNS and CDR2 is SASEGT in the germline V gene. The age range of participants was about 18 to 90 years, with residence in about two dozen US areas.

Sequenced material: PBMCs or T cells enriched from blood (not recorded which). This receptor was taken from a man aged 40-49 years with acute COVID-19. The rearrangement uses TRBV6-1 and TRBJ2-1, with TRBD1 identical over 10 bases. In DNA, the CDR3 is TGTGCCAGCAGTGAATCCCCGGGACAGGGGATACCGCAGTTCTTC. As protein: CASSESPGQGIPQFF.